This entry describes one TCR beta chain. Its antigen is as yet unknown. The sample originates from a study of T cell responses to AZD1222 COVID-19 vaccine. Turning to the study itself: Pooled samples include second doses given at about 4 or 12 weeks.

The table came from immunoSEQ multiplex PCR; TCRdb's copy has only in-frame clones and leaves some out. The sample shows about 140,000 clones, roughly 90% of them seen only once. The CDR3 loop spans 14 amino acids. Germline CDR1 and CDR2: SGHRS and YFSETQ. The V end was cut by 1 base, the J end by 8 bases, with 13 bases between. General study findings and limits: Elevations in Spike-specific TCR breadth and depth followed administration of two AZD1222 doses. Close to half of spike-specific TCRs reportedly recognize unmutated variant regions.

This clonotype was sampled from an adult in good health. Sequenced material: peripheral blood, taken on day 0 of AZD1222 vaccination. This chain connects TRBV5-1 to TRBJ2-1; D is ambiguous. CDR3 DNA sequence: TGCGCCAGCAGCTTGTGGGGTAGCTTGGATGAGCAGTTCTTC. This encodes CASSLWGSLDEQFF.